Below are 2 T cell receptor beta chains sequenced from a single sample in a study of CD8 T cells in ankylosing spondylitis. Each CDR3 protein is one row after TCRdb ran MiXCR on the 5' RACE reads. The data hold about 260,000 distinct CDR3 sequences, with roughly 20% observed a single time. The specimen was blood, either unsorted or a sorted T cell fraction (not recorded which). These receptors came from a male donor with ankylosing spondylitis or in good health (not recorded which).

The V gene is TRBV5-1, the J gene TRBJ2-1, with D possibly TRBD1 on 6 matching bases. V was pared by 0 bases and J by 6 bases, with 7 bases between. Germline V gene sequence: CDR1 SGHRS, CDR2 YFSETQ. The CDR3 has 13 residues. As DNA, the CDR3 is TGCGCCAGCAGCTTGGCCAGGGGCAATGAGCAGTTCTTC. Protein: CASSLARGNEQFF.

Only a few counts were recorded for this clonotype. V usage is TRBV24-1 and J usage is TRBJ2-1, with TRBD2 identical over 12 bases. The CDR3 covers 16 residues. V lost 4 bases, J lost 7 bases, and 7 bases stayed unmatched. Germline CDR1 is KGHDR and CDR2 is SFDVKD. In DNA form, the CDR3 reads TGTGCCACCAGTGACCTGACTAGCGGGAGTCGGAATGAGCAGTTCTTC. Translated: CATSDLTSGSRNEQFF.